This TCR beta chain was sequenced during a study of blood T cell repertoires in COVID-19. On the study more broadly: In each case, the material was cDNA or gDNA derived from T cells, B-cell-depleted T cells, or PBMCs.

Method: immunoSEQ multiplex PCR; TCRdb's copy keeps in-frame clones and lacks some. This table holds over 300,000 clones, 85% to 90% found once. This CDR3 is 14 amino acids long. V shed 3 bases and J shed 6 bases, with 12 bases lying between them. The germline V gene encodes CDR1 MNHEY and CDR2 SMNVEV (reference sequence). Membership in each cohort depended on participant-reported clinical history. The material sequenced was PBMCs or T cells enriched from blood (not recorded which). This clonotype originated in a woman aged 25-40 years with acute COVID-19. The gene calls are TRBV27 and TRBJ1-5; no reliable D call. CDR3 in DNA: TGTGCCAGCAGTTTGCACGGGTATGCTCAGCCCCAGCATTTT. Protein product: CASSLHGYAQPQHF.